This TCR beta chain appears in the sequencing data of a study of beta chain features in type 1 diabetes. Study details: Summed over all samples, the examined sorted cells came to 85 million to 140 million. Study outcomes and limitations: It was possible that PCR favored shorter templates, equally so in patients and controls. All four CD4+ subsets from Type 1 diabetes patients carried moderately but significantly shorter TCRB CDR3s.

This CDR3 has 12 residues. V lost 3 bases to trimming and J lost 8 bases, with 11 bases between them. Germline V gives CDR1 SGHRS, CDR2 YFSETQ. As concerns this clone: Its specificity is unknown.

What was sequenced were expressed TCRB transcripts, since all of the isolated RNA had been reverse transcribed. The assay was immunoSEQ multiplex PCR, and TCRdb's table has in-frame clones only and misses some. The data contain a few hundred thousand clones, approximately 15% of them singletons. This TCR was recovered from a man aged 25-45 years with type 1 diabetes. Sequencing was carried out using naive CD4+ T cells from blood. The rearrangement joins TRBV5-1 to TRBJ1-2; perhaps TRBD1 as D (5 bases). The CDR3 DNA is TGCGCCAGCAGCTCTCAGGGATTGGGCTACACCTTC. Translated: CASSSQGLGYTF.